The following is a TCR beta chain sequence with its context. Its antigen is not known. The CDR3 runs to 13 residues. V was clipped by 4 bases and J by 5 bases; unmatched bases: 2. CDR1 is ENHRY, CDR2 SYGVKD, per germline. TCRbeta library preparation incorporated unique molecular identifiers. TCRdb processed the PCR reads anew with MiXCR; each CDR3 protein has one entry. The profile shows some 140,000 distinct CDR3 sequences, roughly 9% of them singletons. The data originate from a study of T-cell reconstitution after alpha-beta-depleted transplantation in children. Regarding the study as a whole: By one year post-transplant, T-cell counts and diversity largely arose from T cells that were newly produced.

The chain employs TRBV10-3 and TRBJ2-5; 9 bases line up with TRBD1. This receptor was obtained from a girl under three years old who had a stem cell transplant for combined immunodeficiency, so the T cells may come from the graft donor. Source: PBMCs, mostly from graft donor cells, taken 180 days after TCRalphabeta/CD19-depleted stem cell transplant. The CDR3 sequence: CAISGQGVETQYF. For the CDR3, the DNA is TGTGCCATCAGTGGACAGGGGGTTGAGACCCAGTACTTC.